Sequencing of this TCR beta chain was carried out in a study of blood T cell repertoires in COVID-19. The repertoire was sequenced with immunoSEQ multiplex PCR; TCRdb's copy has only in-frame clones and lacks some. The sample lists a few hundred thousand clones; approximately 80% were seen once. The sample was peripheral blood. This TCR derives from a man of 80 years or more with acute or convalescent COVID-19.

CDR3: CASSLEGTGRYEQYF. CDR3 DNA sequence: TGTGCCAGCAGCTTAGAAGGGACAGGGAGGTACGAGCAGTACTTC. V usage is TRBV7-9 and J usage is TRBJ2-7, with 9 bases that match TRBD1. CDR3 length: 15 residues. The V and J ends lost 1 base and 4 bases, in that order; junction bases with no gene match: 5. From germline, CDR1 is SEHNR and CDR2 FQNEAQ (reference sequence).